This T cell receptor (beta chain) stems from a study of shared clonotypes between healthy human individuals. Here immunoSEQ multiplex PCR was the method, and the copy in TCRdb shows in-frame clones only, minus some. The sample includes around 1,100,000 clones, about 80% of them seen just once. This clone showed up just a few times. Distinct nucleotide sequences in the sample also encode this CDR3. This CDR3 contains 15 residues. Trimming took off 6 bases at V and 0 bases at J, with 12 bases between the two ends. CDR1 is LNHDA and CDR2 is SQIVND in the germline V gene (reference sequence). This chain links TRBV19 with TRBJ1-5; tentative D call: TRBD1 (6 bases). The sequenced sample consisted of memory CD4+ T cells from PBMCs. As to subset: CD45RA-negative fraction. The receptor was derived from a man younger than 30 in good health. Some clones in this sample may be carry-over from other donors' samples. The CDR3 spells CASSPGQNSNQPQHF. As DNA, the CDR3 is TGTGCCAGTAGCCCTGGACAGAATAGCAATCAGCCCCAGCATTTT. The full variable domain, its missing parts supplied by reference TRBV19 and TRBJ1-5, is DGGITQSPKYLFRKEGQNVTLSCEQNLNHDAMYWYRQDPGQGLRLIYYSQIVNDFQKGDIAEGYSVSREKKESFPLTVTSAQKNPTAFYLCASSPGQNSNQPQHFGDGTRLSIL.